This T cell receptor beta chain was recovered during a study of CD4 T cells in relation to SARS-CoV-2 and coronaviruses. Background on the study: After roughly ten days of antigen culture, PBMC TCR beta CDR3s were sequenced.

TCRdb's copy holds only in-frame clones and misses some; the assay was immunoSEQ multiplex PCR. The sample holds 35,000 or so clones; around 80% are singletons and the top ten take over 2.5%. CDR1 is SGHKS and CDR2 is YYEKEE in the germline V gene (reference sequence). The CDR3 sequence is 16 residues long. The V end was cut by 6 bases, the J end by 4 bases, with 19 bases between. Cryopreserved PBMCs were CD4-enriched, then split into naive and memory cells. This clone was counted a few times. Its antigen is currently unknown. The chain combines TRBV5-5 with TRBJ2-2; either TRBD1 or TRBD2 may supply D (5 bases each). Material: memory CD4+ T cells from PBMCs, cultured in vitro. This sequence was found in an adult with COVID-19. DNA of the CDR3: TGTGCCAGCACCCCGGGGACCGTCCGCGGCACCGGGGAGCTGTTTTTT. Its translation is CASTPGTVRGTGELFF. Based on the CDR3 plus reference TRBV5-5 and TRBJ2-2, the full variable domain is DAGVTQSPTHLIKTRGQQVTLRCSPISGHKSVSWYQQVLGQGPQFIFQYYEKEERGRGNFPDRFSARQFPNYSSELNVNALLLGDSALYLCASTPGTVRGTGELFFGEGSRLTVL.